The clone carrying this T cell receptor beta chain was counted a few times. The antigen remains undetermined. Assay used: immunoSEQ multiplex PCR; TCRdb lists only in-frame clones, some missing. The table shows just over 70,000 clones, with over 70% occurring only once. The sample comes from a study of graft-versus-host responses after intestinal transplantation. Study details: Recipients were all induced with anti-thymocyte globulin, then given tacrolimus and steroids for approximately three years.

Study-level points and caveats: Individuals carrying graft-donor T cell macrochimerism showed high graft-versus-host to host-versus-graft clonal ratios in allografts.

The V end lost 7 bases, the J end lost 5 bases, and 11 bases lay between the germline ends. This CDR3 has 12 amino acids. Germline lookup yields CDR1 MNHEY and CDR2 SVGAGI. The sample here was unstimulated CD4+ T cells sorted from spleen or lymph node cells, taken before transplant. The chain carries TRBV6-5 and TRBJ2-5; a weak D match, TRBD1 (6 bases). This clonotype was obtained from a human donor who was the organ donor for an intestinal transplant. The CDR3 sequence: CASTNQGETQYF. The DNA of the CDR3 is TGTGCCAGCACCAACCAGGGGGAGACCCAGTACTTC.